Presented here are 10 T cell receptor beta chains from one specimen sequenced in a study of a mutant IDH1 vaccine in newly diagnosed glioma. The time point is: week 5, during vaccination. Doses of 300 ug of mutant IDH1 20-mer peptide were given with topical imiquimod. Antigens of these TCRs are unknown. Using immunoSEQ multiplex PCR, the repertoire was profiled, and TCRdb retains in-frame clones only, with some absent. This table holds 70,000 to 100,000 clones, about 91% found once. The sequencing here drew on PBMCs, taken from a glioma patient whose treatment included an IDH1 peptide vaccine. The receptors stem from a woman between 45 and 65 years old with glioma.

The rearrangement joins TRBV25-1 to TRBJ1-2; the D gene is possibly TRBD1 (5 bases). The CDR3 spans 12 residues. Germline V CDR1 and CDR2: MGHDK, SYGVNS. Trimming took 6 bases from V and 7 from J, leaving 12 bases between them. CDR3 nucleotides: TGTGCCAGCAGCATACCGGGACTTGGCTACACCTTC. It yields the protein CASSIPGLGYTF.

This chain uses TRBV2 with TRBJ1-5; TRBD1 agrees at 7 bases. Unmatched junction bases numbered 11, after V lost 6 bases and J lost 9 bases. This CDR3 region has 14 residues. CDR1 is SNHLY, CDR2 FYNNEI, per germline. This chain's CDR3 is CASRTGTAGRPQHF. The CDR3 coding sequence is TGTGCCAGCAGGACCGGGACAGCCGGCCGGCCCCAGCATTTT.

The V and J genes are TRBV5-1 and TRBJ2-6, with D uncertain. Between the trimmed V and J ends, which lost 2 bases and 0 bases, there was a span of 9 bases. There are 16 residues in the CDR3. Germline loops: CDR1 SGHRS, CDR2 YFSETQ. In nucleotides, the CDR3 is TGCGCCAGCAGCTTTACTGCTAACTCTGGGGCCAACGTCCTGACTTTC. Translated: CASSFTANSGANVLTF.

The CDR3 reads CASSPGDRGYGYTF. The CDR3 DNA is TGTGCCAGCAGCCCAGGGGATCGCGGCTATGGCTACACCTTC. This sequence joins TRBV28 and TRBJ1-2; tentative D call: TRBD1 (6 bases). V was cut by 6 bases and J by 4 bases, with 15 bases left in between. Germline lookup yields CDR1 MDHEN and CDR2 SYDVKM. The CDR3 runs to 14 residues.

This chain connects TRBV4-1 to TRBJ2-7, with 9 bases identical to TRBD1. V dropped 2 bases and J dropped 5; count of bases not matched to a gene: 4. Germline loops: CDR1 MGHRA, CDR2 YSYEKL. This CDR3 contains 14 residues. The chain's CDR3 is CASSQKTGGHEQYF. CDR3 bases: TGCGCCAGCAGCCAAAAAACAGGGGGCCACGAGCAGTACTTC.

The rearrangement joins TRBV7-9 to TRBJ1-3, with D possibly TRBD1 on 5 matching bases. V lost 4 bases and J lost 3, with 13 bases in between. The CDR3 covers 15 residues. Germline values: CDR1 SEHNR, CDR2 FQNEAQ (reference sequence). The CDR3 region has the DNA TGTGCCAGCAGCTCTGGGGCGGCGGGTGGAAACACCATATATTTT. Amino acid sequence: CASSSGAAGGNTIYF.

V and J are TRBV7-8 and TRBJ2-7, with D possibly TRBD2 on 5 matching bases. CDR1 is SGHVS and CDR2 is FQNEAQ in the germline V gene. The V end lost 0 bases, the J end lost 0 bases, and 9 bases lay between the germline ends. CDR3 length: 15 residues. The CDR3 sequence is CASSLAGIYSYEQYF. As DNA, the CDR3 is TGTGCCAGCAGCTTAGCCGGGATATACTCCTACGAGCAGTACTTC.

This clone was picked up one time. V usage is TRBV11-2 and J usage is TRBJ1-6; D is uncertain. This CDR3 is 16 amino acids long. From germline, CDR1 is SGHAT and CDR2 FQNNGV. Trimming took 3 bases from V and 6 from J, leaving 15 bases between them. Written as DNA, the CDR3 is TGTGCCAGCAGCTTCCTAGGCAGGCCCTCTAATTCACCCCTCCACTTT. This translates into CASSFLGRPSNSPLHF.

This sequence joins TRBV10-3 and TRBJ2-7; the match to TRBD2 covers 8 bases. This CDR3 contains 14 residues. The trim removed 4 bases at V and 4 bases at J, leaving 6 bases unmatched. From germline, CDR1 is ENHRY and CDR2 SYGVKD. This CDR3 reads CAISGSGGPYEQYF. In nucleotides, the CDR3 is TGTGCCATCAGTGGGAGCGGGGGACCTTACGAGCAGTACTTC.

The chain joins TRBV2 to TRBJ1-1; D is possibly TRBD1 (6 bases). Germline values: CDR1 SNHLY, CDR2 FYNNEI. CDR3 length: 17 amino acids. V lost 5 bases, J lost 0 bases, and 19 bases lay in between. This chain's CDR3 is CASSHHPGATMNTEAFF. DNA for the CDR3: TGTGCCAGCAGTCACCACCCAGGGGCTACCATGAACACTGAAGCTTTCTTT.